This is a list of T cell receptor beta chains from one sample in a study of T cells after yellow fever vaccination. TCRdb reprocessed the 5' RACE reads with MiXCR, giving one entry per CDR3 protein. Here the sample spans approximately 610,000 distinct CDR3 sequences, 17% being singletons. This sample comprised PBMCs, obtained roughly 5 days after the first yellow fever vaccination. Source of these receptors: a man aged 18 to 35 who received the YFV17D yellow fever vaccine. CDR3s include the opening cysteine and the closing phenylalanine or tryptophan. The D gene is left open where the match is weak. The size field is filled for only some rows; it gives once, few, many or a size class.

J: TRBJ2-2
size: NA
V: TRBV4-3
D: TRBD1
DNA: TGCGCCAGCAGCCAACTGACAGGGGGTAACACCGGGGAGCTGTTTTTT
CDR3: CASSQLTGGNTGELFF

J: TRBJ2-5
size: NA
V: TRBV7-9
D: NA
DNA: TGTGCCAGCAGCTTACCGGTAGGGATTCAAGAGACCCAGTACTTC
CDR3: CASSLPVGIQETQYF

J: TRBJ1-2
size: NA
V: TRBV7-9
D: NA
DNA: TGTGCCGGTCAGGAACTCGGGTCTAACTATGGCTACACCTTC
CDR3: CAGQELGSNYGYTF

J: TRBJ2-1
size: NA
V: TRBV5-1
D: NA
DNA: TGCGCCAGCAGCTTGGACCGGGGAGACAATGAGCAGTTCTTC
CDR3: CASSLDRGDNEQFF

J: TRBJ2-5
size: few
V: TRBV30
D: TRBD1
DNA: TGTGCCTGGAGTATTGGACAGGGGGCTACCCAGTACTTC
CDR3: CAWSIGQGATQYF

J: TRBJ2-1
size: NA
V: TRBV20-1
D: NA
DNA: TGCAGTGCTAGGGCGGGCTCGGGAAATGAGCAGTTCTTC
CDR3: CSARAGSGNEQFF

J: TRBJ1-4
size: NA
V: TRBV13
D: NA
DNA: TGTGCCAGCAGCTTCCCAGGGGTCGGCGAAAAACTGTTTTTT
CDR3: CASSFPGVGEKLFF

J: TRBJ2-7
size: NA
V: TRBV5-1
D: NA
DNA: TGCGCCAGCAGCGGGGATCTGGAGCAGTACTTC
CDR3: CASSGDLEQYF

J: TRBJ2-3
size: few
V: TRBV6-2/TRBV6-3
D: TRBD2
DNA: TGTGCCAGCACCCTACGGCGGACTAGCGTTCCAGATACGCAGTATTTT
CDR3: CASTLRRTSVPDTQYF

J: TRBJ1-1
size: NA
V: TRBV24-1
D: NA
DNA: TGTGCCACCAAAAGGGAGGGAGCTTTCTTT
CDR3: CATKREGAFF

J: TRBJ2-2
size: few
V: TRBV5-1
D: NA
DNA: TGCGCCAGCAGCTTCCAACAGGGCTCCGGGGAGCTGTTTTTT
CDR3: CASSFQQGSGELFF

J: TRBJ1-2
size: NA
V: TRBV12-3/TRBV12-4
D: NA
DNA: TGTGCCAGCAGTTTTGGGGTCTCCTATGGCTACACCTTC
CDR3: CASSFGVSYGYTF

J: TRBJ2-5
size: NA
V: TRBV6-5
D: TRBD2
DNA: TGTGCCAGCAGTTACCTAGCGGGGGGTCAAGAGACCCAGTACTTC
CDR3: CASSYLAGGQETQYF

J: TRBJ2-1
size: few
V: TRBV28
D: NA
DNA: TGTGCCAGCAGTTTTGGGCCTGACAGCTCCTACAATGAGCAGTTCTTC
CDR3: CASSFGPDSSYNEQFF

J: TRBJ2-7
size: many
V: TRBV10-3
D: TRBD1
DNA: TGTGCCATCAGCCCCGGGACAGACTACGAGCAGTACTTC
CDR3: CAISPGTDYEQYF

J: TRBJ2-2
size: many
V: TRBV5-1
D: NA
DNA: TGCGCCAGCAGCGAGGACGGTCCGAACACCGGGGAGCTGTTTTTT
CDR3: CASSEDGPNTGELFF

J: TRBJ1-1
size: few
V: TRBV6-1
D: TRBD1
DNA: TGTGCCAGCAGTCCCTCAGGGGGATCGACGAACACTGAAGCTTTCTTT
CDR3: CASSPSGGSTNTEAFF

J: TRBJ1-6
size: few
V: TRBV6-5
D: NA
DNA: TGTGCCAGCAGTTATCACGGACAGAATTCACCCCTCCACTTT
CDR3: CASSYHGQNSPLHF

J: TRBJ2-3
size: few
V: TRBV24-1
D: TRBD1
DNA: TGTGCCACCAGTGATACCGGGACAGGGTGGGATACGCAGTATTTT
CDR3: CATSDTGTGWDTQYF

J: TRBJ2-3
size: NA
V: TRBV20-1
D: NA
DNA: TGCAGTGCTCGTTTAATAACCAGCACAGATACGCAGTATTTT
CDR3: CSARLITSTDTQYF

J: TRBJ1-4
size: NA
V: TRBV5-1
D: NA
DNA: TGCGCCAGCAGCGGAACAGGAGCAACTAATGAAAAACTGTTTTTT
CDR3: CASSGTGATNEKLFF

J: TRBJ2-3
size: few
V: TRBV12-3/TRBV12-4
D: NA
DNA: TGTGCCAGCGCGCGGGGCCGGAGCACAGATACGCAGTATTTT
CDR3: CASARGRSTDTQYF

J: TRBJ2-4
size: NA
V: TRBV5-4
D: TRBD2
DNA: TGTGCCAGCAGCAAGACGGGAGGCCCCAAAAACATTCAGTACTTC
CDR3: CASSKTGGPKNIQYF

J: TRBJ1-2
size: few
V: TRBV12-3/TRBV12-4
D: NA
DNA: TGTGCCAGCAGTTTAGAGGGGCTGAGGGGCGATGGCTACACCTTC
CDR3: CASSLEGLRGDGYTF

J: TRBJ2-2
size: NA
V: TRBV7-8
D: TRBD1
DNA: TGTGCCAGCAGCTTAGATCCGGACAGGAGGCAAACCGGGGAGCTGTTTTTT
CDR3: CASSLDPDRRQTGELFF

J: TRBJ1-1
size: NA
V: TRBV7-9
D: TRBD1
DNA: TGTGCCAGCAGCTTAGTCCGGGACAGGGTTGCTTTCTTT
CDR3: CASSLVRDRVAFF

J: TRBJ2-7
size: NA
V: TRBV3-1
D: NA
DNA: TGTGCCAGCAGCCAAGATTCGGGCCGCCAGCAGTACTTC
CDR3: CASSQDSGRQQYF

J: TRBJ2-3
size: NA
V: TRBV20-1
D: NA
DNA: TGCAGTGCAACACCTAGGGGGGACACAGATACGCAGTATTTT
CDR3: CSATPRGDTDTQYF

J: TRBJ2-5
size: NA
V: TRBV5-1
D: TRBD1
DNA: TGCGCCAGTAAACAGGGGTCAGCAGAGACCCAGTACTTC
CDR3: CASKQGSAETQYF

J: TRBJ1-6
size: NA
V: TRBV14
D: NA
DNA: TGTGCCAGCAGCCAAGCGACCTCGGATTCACCCCTCCACTTT
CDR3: CASSQATSDSPLHF

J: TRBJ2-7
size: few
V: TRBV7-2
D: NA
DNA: TGTGCCAGCAGCGTCGGGACTTCCTACGAGCAGTACTTC
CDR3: CASSVGTSYEQYF

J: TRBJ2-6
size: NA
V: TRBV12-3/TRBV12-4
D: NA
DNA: TGTGCCAGCAGGCTATTTTCTGGGGCCAACGTCCTGACTTTC
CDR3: CASRLFSGANVLTF

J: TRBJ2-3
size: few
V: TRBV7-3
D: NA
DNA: TGTGCCAGCAGCCCTTACCTGACCGGGGCAAGTACGCAGTATTTT
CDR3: CASSPYLTGASTQYF

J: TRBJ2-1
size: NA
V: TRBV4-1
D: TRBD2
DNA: TGCGCCAGCACCCCCCGGGGGGGGTACAATGAGCAGTTCTTC
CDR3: CASTPRGGYNEQFF

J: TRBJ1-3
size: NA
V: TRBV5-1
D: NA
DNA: TGCGCCAGCAGCTTGGTAGGTGGACGGAGCGGAAACACCATATATTTT
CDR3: CASSLVGGRSGNTIYF

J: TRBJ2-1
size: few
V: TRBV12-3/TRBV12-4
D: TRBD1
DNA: TGTGCCAGCAGTTTTGTCCAGGGGGCAGAGAATGAGCAGTTCTTC
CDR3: CASSFVQGAENEQFF

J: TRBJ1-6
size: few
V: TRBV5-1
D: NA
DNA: TGCGCCAGCAGCTATACACCTCAGGATTATAATTCACCCCTCCACTTT
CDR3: CASSYTPQDYNSPLHF

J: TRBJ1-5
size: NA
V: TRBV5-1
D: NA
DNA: TGCGCCAGCAGCTTGAGAACAGGCTTAAATCAGCCCCAGCATTTT
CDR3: CASSLRTGLNQPQHF

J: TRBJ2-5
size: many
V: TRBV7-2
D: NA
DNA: TGTGCCAGCAGCTTAGAATCTATGGCCCAGTACTTC
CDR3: CASSLESMAQYF

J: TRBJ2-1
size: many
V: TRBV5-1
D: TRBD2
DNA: TGCGCCAGCAGCTTGGATCGAGCGGGGGACAATGAGCAGTTCTTC
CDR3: CASSLDRAGDNEQFF

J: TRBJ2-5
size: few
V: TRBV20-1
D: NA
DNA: TGCAGTGCTAGAGATTGGGGGAGTGATAAAGAGACCCAGTACTTC
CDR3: CSARDWGSDKETQYF

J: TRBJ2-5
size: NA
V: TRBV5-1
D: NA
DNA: TGCGCCAGCAGCTTGGCGGGGGAGGATGAGACCCAGTACTTC
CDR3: CASSLAGEDETQYF

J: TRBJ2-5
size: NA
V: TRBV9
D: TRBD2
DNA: TGTGCCAGCAGCCCATATGGGGGACTAGCGGGGGAGACCCAGTACTTC
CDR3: CASSPYGGLAGETQYF

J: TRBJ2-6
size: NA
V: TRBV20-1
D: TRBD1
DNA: TGCAGTGCTAGGGTTGACAGGGGGATCCCCTCTGGGGCCAACGTCCTGACTTTC
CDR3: CSARVDRGIPSGANVLTF

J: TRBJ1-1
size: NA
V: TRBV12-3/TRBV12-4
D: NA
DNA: TGTGCCAGCAGTTTTTTCGGCGTCACTGAAGCTTTCTTT
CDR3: CASSFFGVTEAFF

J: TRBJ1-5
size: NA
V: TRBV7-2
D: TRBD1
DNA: TGTGCCAGCAGCTTACTAGGGACAGGGGCCAAACATCAGCCCCAGCATTTT
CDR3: CASSLLGTGAKHQPQHF

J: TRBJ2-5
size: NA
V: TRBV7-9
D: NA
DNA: TGTGCCAGCAGCTTTGAACAGGACTACGCACAAGAGACCCAGTACTTC
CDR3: CASSFEQDYAQETQYF

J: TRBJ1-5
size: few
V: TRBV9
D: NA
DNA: TGTGCCAGCAGCGTAGGGGCAGGGTTGATGGTGGAGCCCCAGCATTTT
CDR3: CASSVGAGLMVEPQHF

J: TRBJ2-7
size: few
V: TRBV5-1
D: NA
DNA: TGCGCCAGCAGCTTGGGGGCAGTTACCTACGAGCAGTACTTC
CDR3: CASSLGAVTYEQYF

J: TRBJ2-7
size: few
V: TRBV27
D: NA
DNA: TGTGCCAGCAGTTTCTTGGTCCCGATCTACGAGCAGTACTTC
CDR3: CASSFLVPIYEQYF

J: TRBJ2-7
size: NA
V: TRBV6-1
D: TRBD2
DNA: TGTGCCAGCAGTGACTTAGCGGGGGGGGGATACGAGCAGTACTTC
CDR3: CASSDLAGGGYEQYF

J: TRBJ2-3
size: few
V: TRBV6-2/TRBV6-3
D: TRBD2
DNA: TGTGCCAGCCGGAGCGGGGGCACAGATACGCAGTATTTT
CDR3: CASRSGGTDTQYF

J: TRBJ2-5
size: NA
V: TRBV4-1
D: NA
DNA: TGCGCCAGCAGCCAACTAGGATTAGAGACCCAGTACTTC
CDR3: CASSQLGLETQYF

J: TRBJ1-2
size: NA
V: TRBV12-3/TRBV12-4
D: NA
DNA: TGTGCCAGCAGTTTAAGGGGGTCTGATGGCTACACCTTC
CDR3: CASSLRGSDGYTF

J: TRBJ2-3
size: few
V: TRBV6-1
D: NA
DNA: TGTGCCAGCAGACGGACAGCTACTAGCACAGATACGCAGTATTTT
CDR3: CASRRTATSTDTQYF